Sequencing of this TCR beta chain was carried out in a study of post-analysis software for immune sequencing data. In its sample, this clonotype was seen a few times. Its antigen is not known. Trimming at V came to 1 base and at J to 10 bases, leaving 10 bases not matched to a gene. Germline V CDR1 and CDR2: DFQATT, SNEGSKA (reference sequence). The CDR3 covers 15 residues. Study-level results: The five TRBV segments detected at higher frequency in patients than in controls included TRBV5-6, TRBV5-1 and TRBV20-1. Diversity measured as normalized Chao1 was significantly lower in multiple sclerosis patients than in controls.

Prepared TCR beta cDNA libraries contained unique molecular identifiers. The source material, about 0.9 to 11 million T cells, gave rise to 500,000 or so cDNA molecules. MiXCR, applied by TCRdb to the PCR reads, yields one record per CDR3 protein. The data show roughly 870,000 distinct CDR3 sequences, roughly half seen once. The sample taken for sequencing was blood. This chain joins TRBV20-1 and TRBJ2-1, with 10 nucleotides matching TRBD2. The TCR originated in a girl between 5 and 17 years old with multiple sclerosis. The CDR3 sequence is CSARGGSGGAGEQFF. The CDR3 nucleotides read TGCAGTGCTAGAGGAGGCAGCGGGGGGGCAGGGGAGCAGTTCTTC.